Sequencing of this TCR beta chain was carried out in a study of OX40 agonist ivuxolimab in advanced cancers. Study context: Patients in dose escalation had liver, melanoma, kidney or head and neck cancers. Three patients showed partial responses: one hepatocellular carcinoma and two cutaneous melanoma cases. Eligibility rules accepted prior anti-PD-1, anti-PD-L1 or anti-CTLA-4 therapy, and around 38% had some.

Germline assignment: CDR1 SGHRS and CDR2 YFSETQ. The ends were cut back, 4 bases at V and 4 bases at J, with 14 bases in the middle. This CDR3 has 14 residues. Clones were sequenced by immunoSEQ multiplex PCR, and TCRdb holds only the in-frame ones, with some missing. Of 40,000 to 50,000 clones detected, 80% appear once; the ten largest clones hold 10%. The gene calls are TRBV5-1 and TRBJ2-5; a possible D gene is TRBD1 (6 bases). Sequencing was performed on CD4+ or CD8+ T cells sorted from blood, taken in a trial of the OX40 agonist ivuxolimab. The sequence came from an adult with an advanced solid tumor such as melanoma, head and neck, liver or kidney cancer. CDR3 protein: CASSPEVGGETQYF. Here the CDR3 DNA reads TGCGCCAGCAGCCCGGAGGTAGGGGGAGAGACCCAGTACTTC.